This T cell receptor beta chain was sequenced during a study of control samples from healthy donors and cancer patients. Trimming took off 0 bases at V and 5 bases at J, with 5 bases between the two ends. The CDR3 is made up of 13 amino acids. Profiling relied on immunoSEQ multiplex PCR, and the TCRdb table lists in-frame clones only, not all of them. Of about 65,000 clones listed, 90% were seen once; the top ten hold over 1%. The receptor was derived from a woman in her fifties or sixties with colorectal cancer. The rearrangement joins TRBV12-3 or TRBV12-4 to TRBJ1-5, with D hard to call. Sequencing was done on a sample of PBMCs. Here the CDR3 reads CASSLAGDQPQHF. In DNA form, the CDR3 reads TGTGCCAGCAGTTTAGCCGGAGATCAGCCCCAGCATTTT.